Each of the 22 T cell receptor beta chains below was sequenced from the same sample in a study of blood T cell repertoires in COVID-19. Generated by immunoSEQ multiplex PCR, the TCRdb table keeps only in-frame clones and is missing some. The sample includes around 160,000 clones, approximately 80% of them seen just once. The sequenced sample consisted of peripheral blood. Receptor source: an elderly woman with acute or convalescent COVID-19.

This chain connects TRBV6-5 to TRBJ1-2; tentatively, D is TRBD1 (6 bases). The V end was cut by 6 bases, the J end by 4 bases, with 15 bases between. The length of the CDR3 is 14 residues. Germline loops: CDR1 MNHEY, CDR2 SVGAGI. The CDR3 here is CASRDSWGLYGYTF. CDR3 sequence (DNA): TGTGCCAGCAGGGACAGTTGGGGTCTCTATGGCTACACCTTC.

This chain connects TRBV4-2 to TRBJ1-5; D is uncertain. This CDR3 is 15 amino acids long. The V end was cut by 4 bases, the J end by 0 bases, with 10 bases between. Germline CDR1 is LGHNA and CDR2 is YNFKEQ. The CDR3 protein is CASSPYTNSNQPQHF. The DNA of the CDR3 is TGTGCCAGCAGCCCATACACTAATAGCAATCAGCCCCAGCATTTT.

The V gene is TRBV5-1, the J gene TRBJ2-1; 15 nucleotides match TRBD2. V gave up 4 bases and J gave up 10 bases; unmatched junction bases: 9. This CDR3 contains 16 residues. Germline V lookup: CDR1 SGHRS, CDR2 YFSETQ. The CDR3 coding sequence is TGCGCCAGCAGCATGGGACTAGCGGGAGGACTAGGGGAGCAGTTCTTC. Its protein product is CASSMGLAGGLGEQFF.

The V and J genes are TRBV4-1 and TRBJ1-3; the D is unclear. Trimming stripped 2 bases from V and 0 bases from J, with 5 bases between. CDR1 and CDR2 from the germline V gene are MGHRA and YSYEKL. The CDR3 covers 14 residues. The CDR3 bases are TGCGCCAGCAGCCAACCAGTCTCTGGAAACACCATATATTTT. It is translated as CASSQPVSGNTIYF.

This chain uses TRBV15 with TRBJ2-3; possible D gene TRBD2, 6 bases. This CDR3 contains 15 residues. The V end lost 2 bases, the J end lost 0 bases, and 9 bases lay between the germline ends. Germline V gene data show CDR1 as LNHNV and CDR2 as YYDKDF (reference sequence). The CDR3 sequence is CATSRHGGSTDTQYF. CDR3 nucleotides: TGTGCCACCAGCAGACACGGGGGAAGCACAGATACGCAGTATTTT.

This chain connects TRBV28 to TRBJ1-1; the match to TRBD1 covers 7 bases. Germline CDR1 reads MDHEN; CDR2 reads SYDVKM. The V segment lost 3 bases and the J segment 1 base; nucleotides outside the gene matches: 8. The CDR3 covers 16 residues. CDR3 residues: CASSLGTVGPNTEAFF. The CDR3 DNA reads as TGTGCCAGCAGTTTGGGGACAGTAGGGCCGAACACTGAAGCTTTCTTT.

This clone has just a few counts. The V and J genes are TRBV5-5 and TRBJ1-1; TRBD1 matches 8 bases. The germline CDR1 and CDR2 sequences are SGHKS and YYEKEE (reference sequence). This CDR3 has 15 amino acids. V trimming: 4 bases; J trimming: 1 base; junction bases outside the gene matches: 6. CDR3 nucleotides: TGTGCCAGCAGCCCTGGACAGGGCTGGAACACTGAAGCTTTCTTT. It is translated as CASSPGQGWNTEAFF.

This clone was seen a few times. V is TRBV6-5 and J is TRBJ2-7; the match to TRBD2 covers 11 bases. The length of the CDR3 is 15 residues. Germline assignment: CDR1 MNHEY and CDR2 SVGAGI. With V trimmed by 1 base and J by 3 bases, 2 bases remained unmatched. Here the CDR3 reads CASSYFSGGDYEQYF. The CDR3 coding sequence is TGTGCCAGCAGTTACTTTAGCGGGGGGGACTACGAGCAGTACTTC.

This clone has a single count. The rearrangement joins TRBV19 to TRBJ1-2, with 7 positions matching TRBD1. CDR1 and CDR2 (germline): LNHDA, SQIVND (reference sequence). The CDR3 covers 13 residues. V shed 3 bases and J 3 bases; nucleotides not matched to a gene: 1. Here the CDR3 reads CASSIQGDYGYTF. The CDR3 DNA follows: TGTGCCAGTAGTATCCAGGGGGACTATGGCTACACCTTC.

In its sample, this clone was seen a few times. V and J are TRBV19 and TRBJ1-1; unclear D gene. With 0 bases removed from V and 2 bases from J, the gap between germline ends came to 10 bases. This CDR3 contains 15 residues. The germline CDR1 and CDR2 sequences are LNHDA and SQIVND (reference sequence). The CDR3 protein is CASSIDRGSNTEAFF. CDR3 in DNA: TGTGCCAGTAGTATAGATCGGGGATCCAACACTGAAGCTTTCTTT.

V and J are TRBV5-1 and TRBJ2-1; 9 bases fit TRBD2. Germline lookup yields CDR1 SGHRS and CDR2 YFSETQ. CDR3 length equals 16 residues. The V gene end was trimmed by 0 bases and the J gene end by 9 bases; junction bases not matched to a gene: 10. The CDR3 region is CASSLVAGVSLGEQFF. In DNA form, the CDR3 reads TGCGCCAGCAGCTTGGTAGCGGGAGTTTCATTAGGTGAGCAGTTCTTC.

This chain uses TRBV3-1 (or the pseudogene TRBV3-2) with TRBJ1-5; D is undetermined. This CDR3 spans 12 amino acids. Deletions cut 3 bases from V and 6 bases from J, with 6 bases between. The germline V gene has CDR1 LGHDT and CDR2 YNNKEL (reference sequence). This chain's CDR3 is CASSQNSQPQHF. CDR3 DNA sequence: TGTGCCAGCAGCCAGAATAGTCAGCCCCAGCATTTT.

The chain carries TRBV28 and TRBJ1-1, with 7 bases aligning to TRBD1. The CDR3 is made up of 12 amino acids. V shed 4 bases, J shed 5 bases, and the junction held 1 base outside the gene matches. Germline V lookup: CDR1 MDHEN, CDR2 SYDVKM. The CDR3 DNA follows: TGTGCCAGCAGTTACAGGGGTACTGAAGCTTTCTTT. Protein sequence: CASSYRGTEAFF.

V and J are TRBV5-8 and TRBJ2-1, with 13 nucleotides matching TRBD2. The V and J ends lost 0 bases and 10 bases, in that order; junction bases with no gene match: 7. CDR1 and CDR2 (germline): SGHTS, YDEGEE. This CDR3 comprises 16 residues. Here the CDR3 DNA reads TGTGCCAGCAGCTTGGCGCTACTAGCGGGGGGGGCAGAGCAGTTCTTC. As protein: CASSLALLAGGAEQFF.

The chain employs TRBV5-1 and TRBJ1-3; 10 bases align to TRBD1. V shed 0 bases and J 2 bases; nucleotides not matched to a gene: 2. This CDR3 spans 16 amino acids. Per the germline V gene, CDR1 is SGHRS and CDR2 is YFSETQ. CDR3 residues: CASSLAGTGAGNTIYF. CDR3 in DNA: TGCGCCAGCAGCTTGGCCGGGACAGGGGCTGGAAACACCATATATTTT.

This clone was counted a few times. This chain uses TRBV6-9 with TRBJ1-1; D unclear. The CDR3 sequence is 15 residues long. Trimming took 7 bases from V and 0 from J, leaving 15 bases between them. The germline V gene has CDR1 MNHGY and CDR2 SVAAGI. The CDR3 loop is CASILGRVMNTEAFF. CDR3 nucleotide sequence: TGTGCCAGCATACTCGGGAGGGTCATGAACACTGAAGCTTTCTTT.

The chain has TRBV6-5 and TRBJ2-7, with TRBD2 matching over 8 bases. The CDR3 loop spans 16 amino acids. The V segment lost 0 bases and the J segment 2 bases; nucleotides outside the gene matches: 6. The germline V gene encodes CDR1 MNHEY and CDR2 SVGAGI. CDR3 region: CASSYSSGGGPYEQYF. The CDR3 DNA reads TGTGCCAGCAGTTACTCAAGCGGCGGGGGGCCCTACGAGCAGTACTTC.

The chain recombines TRBV29-1 with TRBJ2-1; TRBD1 might be the D (6 bases). Deletions cut 6 bases from V and 7 bases from J, with 10 bases between. Germline CDR1 and CDR2: SQVTM and ANQGSEA. The CDR3 is 11 residues long. This chain's CDR3 is CSVGRGNEQFF. CDR3 DNA sequence: TGCAGCGTAGGAAGGGGGAATGAGCAGTTCTTC.

CDR3 sequence: CATSAGGMVTEAFF. The CDR3 DNA is TGTGCCACCAGCGCTGGAGGGATGGTCACTGAAGCTTTCTTT. The chain has TRBV24-1 and TRBJ1-1; D is undetermined. Trimming took off 7 bases at V and 4 bases at J, with 15 bases between the two ends. Germline loops: CDR1 KGHDR, CDR2 SFDVKD. The CDR3 contains 14 residues.

This clone was seen just once. The chain is built from TRBV28 and TRBJ1-1; 9 nucleotides align to TRBD1. Germline V gene sequence: CDR1 MDHEN, CDR2 SYDVKM. J was trimmed by 10 bases and V by 1 base; bases with no gene match: 13. This CDR3 has 16 residues. CDR3 DNA: TGTGCCAGCAGTTTATTTCTTACAGGGGGCGGTCGGGGAGCTTTCTTT. Protein product: CASSLFLTGGGRGAFF.

This clone appeared a few times. The chain is built from TRBV7-2 and TRBJ1-1; no firm D call. V dropped 4 bases and J dropped 1 base, with 13 bases sitting between them. The CDR3 sequence is 15 residues long. Looked up from germline, CDR1 is SGHTA and CDR2 is FQGNSA. This chain's CDR3 is CASSSEATANTEAFF. The CDR3 DNA sequence: TGTGCCAGCAGCTCTGAAGCGACGGCGAACACTGAAGCTTTCTTT.

The chain uses TRBV2 and TRBJ1-4; D unresolved. The V and J ends lost 3 bases and 7 bases respectively, with 9 bases between them. CDR1 is SNHLY and CDR2 is FYNNEI in the germline V gene. The CDR3 consists of 13 residues. For the CDR3, the DNA is TGTGCCAGCAGTGACAGGAATGGTGAAAAACTGTTTTTT. This sequence encodes CASSDRNGEKLFF. Full variable domain (missing parts from reference TRBV2 and TRBJ1-4): EPEVTQTPSHQVTQMGQEVILRCVPISNHLYFYWYRQILGQKVEFLVSFYNNEISEKSEIFDDQFSVERPDGSNFTLKIRSTKLEDSAMYFCASSDRNGEKLFFGSGTQLSVL.